The 26 T cell receptor beta chains presented below share a single source sample, sequenced in a study of spatial heterogeneity in lung cancer. One entry per CDR3 protein results from TCRdb running MiXCR on the 5' RACE reads. The data show some 15,000 distinct CDR3 sequences, with 10% to 12% seen just once and around 34% held by the top ten. Time point indicated: sample taken at primary tumor resection. Unsorted whole RNA samples from tumor, nontumor lung or frozen PBMC were sequenced. This specimen was PBMCs, taken at surgery. The receptors shown here come from a female donor with early-stage non-small cell lung cancer.

This clonotype was detected many times. This rearrangement joins TRBV19 to TRBJ1-6; no definite D call. Germline lookup yields CDR1 LNHDA and CDR2 SQIVND (reference sequence). The CDR3 length is 14 residues. V was trimmed by 6 bases and J by 5 bases, leaving 11 bases between them. Here the CDR3 reads CASRPGSHNSPLHF. The CDR3 coding sequence is TGTGCCAGTAGGCCAGGCAGCCATAATTCACCCCTCCACTTT. The full variable domain, rest sourced from reference TRBV19 and TRBJ1-6, is DGGITQSPKYLFRKEGQNVTLSCEQNLNHDAMYWYRQDPGQGLRLIYYSQIVNDFQKGDIAEGYSVSREKKESFPLTVTSAQKNPTAFYLCASRPGSHNSPLHFGNGTRLTVT.

Many counts were recorded for this clonotype. The V and J genes are TRBV28 and TRBJ2-2, with a tentative D call TRBD1 (7 bases). There are 13 residues in the CDR3. The V end was cut by 11 bases, the J end by 0 bases, with 10 bases between. CDR1 MDHEN and CDR2 SYDVKM come from the germline V gene. The DNA of the CDR3 is TGTGCCGGAGGGACAGCGAACACCGGGGAGCTGTTTTTT. Residues: CAGGTANTGELFF.

This clonotype was observed many times. The chain recombines TRBV12-3 or TRBV12-4 with TRBJ2-1; maybe TRBD1 (5 bases). This CDR3 comprises 12 residues. V lost 6 bases and J lost 16, with 19 bases in between. In nucleotides, the CDR3 is TGTGCCAGCAGCCCGAGACAGCCCAGATCCTTCTTC. Translated: CASSPRQPRSFF.

This clonotype was recorded at least ten times. The gene calls are TRBV19 and TRBJ1-1, with D perhaps TRBD1 (6 bases). V was trimmed by 6 bases and J by 6 bases, leaving 11 bases between them. There are 12 residues in the CDR3. Germline CDR1 is LNHDA and CDR2 is SQIVND (reference sequence). The CDR3 bases are TGTGCCAGTAGGACAGGAATCGCTGAAGCTTTCTTT. This codes for CASRTGIAEAFF.

This clonotype was counted at least ten times. This chain uses TRBV12-3 or TRBV12-4 with TRBJ1-4; TRBD1 matches at 7 bases. The CDR3 consists of 15 residues. With V trimmed by 7 bases and J by 3 bases, 8 bases remained unmatched. CDR3 residues: CASTQGDRANEKLFF. DNA of the CDR3: TGTGCCAGCACCCAGGGGGATCGTGCTAATGAAAAACTGTTTTTT.

This chain links TRBV12-5 with TRBJ2-7; no clear D gene. This CDR3 spans 15 amino acids. Trimming took 2 bases from V and 3 from J, leaving 14 bases between them. Germline CDR1 is LGHNT and CDR2 is FRNRAP. The CDR3 DNA reads TGTGCTAGTGGTTTGCCGACTGGCCTAGACTACGAGCAGTACTTC. Protein product: CASGLPTGLDYEQYF.

This rearrangement joins TRBV15 to TRBJ1-4; D possibly corresponds to TRBD1 (5 bases). CDR3 length: 16 amino acids. The V gene's germline CDR1 is LNHNV and CDR2 YYDKDF (reference sequence). Between the trimmed V and J ends, which lost 0 bases and 8 bases, there was a span of 16 bases. The CDR3 nucleotides read TGTGCCACCAGCAGAGATTTAGGGGACGGTTGGGAAAAACTGTTTTTT. This encodes CATSRDLGDGWEKLFF.

Only a few counts were recorded for this clonotype. The chain combines TRBV12-3 or TRBV12-4 with TRBJ2-7; 8 bases map to TRBD1. This CDR3 comprises 14 residues. V shed 5 bases, J shed 4 bases, and the junction held 7 bases outside the gene matches. Written as DNA, the CDR3 is TGTGCCAGCAGTCCAAGGGACAGGAGTTACGAGCAGTACTTC. Amino acids: CASSPRDRSYEQYF.

The rearrangement uses TRBV2 and TRBJ2-1; TRBD2 matches 11 bases. This CDR3 region has 16 residues. J gave up 7 bases and V 3 bases, and 8 bases lay outside the gene matches. Germline values: CDR1 SNHLY, CDR2 FYNNEI. This chain's CDR3 is CASSEVVAGGQNEQFF. As DNA, the CDR3 is TGTGCCAGCAGTGAGGTCGTAGCGGGGGGGCAGAATGAGCAGTTCTTC.

This clonotype was counted a few times. The V and J genes are TRBV9 and TRBJ2-1; D remains unclear. This CDR3 is 14 amino acids long. V dropped 2 bases and J dropped 8 bases, with 14 bases sitting between them. Germline V lookup: CDR1 SGDLS, CDR2 YYNGEE. The CDR3 spells CASSVGLMQDEQFF. The CDR3 nucleotides are TGTGCCAGCAGCGTGGGCCTAATGCAGGATGAGCAGTTCTTC.

This clonotype was counted ten times or more. This sequence joins TRBV6-1 and TRBJ1-2; maybe TRBD1 (5 bases). Germline CDR1 and CDR2: MNHNS and SASEGT. V was cut by 6 bases and J by 4 bases, with 12 bases left in between. The CDR3 is 13 residues long. The CDR3 nucleotides read TGTGCCAGCAGGCACGGGACTAGCTATGGCTACACCTTC. This sequence encodes CASRHGTSYGYTF.

The rearrangement joins TRBV7-2 to TRBJ2-3; 11 bases align to TRBD2. V dropped 4 bases and J dropped 0; count of bases not matched to a gene: 12. The CDR3 sequence is 19 residues long. Germline V gene lookup returns CDR1 SGHTA and CDR2 FQGNSA. The DNA for the CDR3 is TGTGCCAGCAGCTCACAGACTAGCGGGGCGACAACTAGCACAGATACGCAGTATTTT. Translated, it gives CASSSQTSGATTSTDTQYF.

Here the CDR3 reads CASSFEGGGANVLTF. Here the CDR3 DNA reads TGTGCCAGCAGTTTCGAGGGAGGAGGGGCCAACGTCCTGACTTTC. This rearrangement joins TRBV27 to TRBJ2-6, with D tentatively TRBD2 (6 bases). V lost 3 bases, J lost 4 bases, and 10 bases lay in between. Germline CDR1 MNHEY, CDR2 SMNVEV (reference sequence). The CDR3 has 15 amino acids.

The CDR3 sequence is CASSSQGQSGNTIYF. As DNA, the CDR3 is TGTGCCAGCAGCTCTCAAGGACAGTCTGGAAACACCATATATTTT. V usage is TRBV7-8 and J usage is TRBJ1-3; the D gene is possibly TRBD1 (6 bases). Germline V lookup: CDR1 SGHVS, CDR2 FQNEAQ. This CDR3 has 15 amino acids. The V end lost 4 bases, the J end lost 1 base, and 11 bases lay between the germline ends.

This clonotype was observed a handful of times. V is TRBV20-1 and J is TRBJ1-2; no reliable D call. Germline V gene lookup returns CDR1 DFQATT and CDR2 SNEGSKA (reference sequence). With 3 bases removed from V and 8 bases from J, the gap between germline ends came to 13 bases. This CDR3 comprises 12 residues. The CDR3 DNA reads TGCAGTGCTAGCGGATCCTCGCGAGGCTACACCTTC. This encodes CSASGSSRGYTF.

This clonotype came up a few times. This chain joins TRBV3-1 and TRBJ2-7; D possibly uses TRBD1 or TRBD2 (5 bases each). V shed 4 bases and J shed 3 bases, with 22 bases lying between them. Germline lookup yields CDR1 LGHDT and CDR2 YNNKEL (reference sequence). The CDR3 is 17 amino acids. The CDR3 DNA sequence: TGTGCCAGCAGCCGAGACATCCGGGACGGCCTTCGCTACGAGCAGTACTTC. It codes for CASSRDIRDGLRYEQYF.

This clonotype was observed at least ten times. The gene calls are TRBV6-1 and TRBJ2-3; tentative D call: TRBD1 (6 bases). CDR1 is MNHNS and CDR2 is SASEGT in the germline V gene. The germline V and J ends were trimmed by 2 bases and 3 bases, with 9 bases remaining between them. This CDR3 contains 14 residues. Here the CDR3 reads CASSEPGHTDTQYF. The CDR3 nucleotides read TGTGCCAGCAGTGAACCGGGACATACAGATACGCAGTATTTT.

This clonotype qualifies as medium-sized. The chain employs TRBV7-9 and TRBJ2-3, with a weak D call TRBD2 (5 bases). The CDR3 sequence is 15 residues long. V lost 3 bases, J lost 0 bases, and 10 bases lay in between. Germline lookup yields CDR1 SEHNR and CDR2 FQNEAQ (reference sequence). CDR3 amino acids: CASSFGETSTDTQYF. The CDR3 bases are TGTGCCAGCAGCTTCGGGGAAACTAGCACAGATACGCAGTATTTT. Complete variable domain (other parts from reference TRBV7-9 and TRBJ2-3): DTGVSQNPRHKITKRGQNVTFRCDPISEHNRLYWYRQTLGQGPEFLTYFQNEAQLEKSRLLSDRFSAERPKGSFSTLEIQRTEQGDSAMYLCASSFGETSTDTQYFGPGTRLTVL.

This clonotype was detected many times. This chain connects TRBV14 to TRBJ2-2; D gene unclear. The CDR3 length is 15 residues. CDR1 and CDR2 from the germline V gene are SGHDN and FVKESK. Trimming stripped 0 bases from V and 1 base from J, with 6 bases between. The chain's CDR3 is CASSQDSGNTGELFF. CDR3 DNA: TGTGCCAGCAGCCAAGACTCCGGGAACACCGGGGAGCTGTTTTTT.

This clonotype appeared many times. The rearrangement links TRBV5-1 to TRBJ1-6, with D tentatively TRBD1 (6 bases). Per the germline V gene, CDR1 is SGHRS and CDR2 is YFSETQ. Trimming took off 0 bases at V and 13 bases at J, with 17 bases between the two ends. There are 15 residues in the CDR3. CDR3 DNA: TGCGCCAGCAGCTTGGTTTCTAGGGACATAGATCCCCTCCACTTT. This translates into CASSLVSRDIDPLHF.

This clonotype showed up just a few times. The gene calls are TRBV19 and TRBJ1-4; D may be TRBD1 (5 bases). The V and J ends lost 6 bases and 0 bases respectively, with 8 bases between them. This CDR3 is 14 amino acids long. Germline assignment: CDR1 LNHDA and CDR2 SQIVND (reference sequence). CDR3 in amino acids: CASSQGATNEKLFF. CDR3 nucleotide sequence: TGTGCCAGTAGCCAGGGAGCAACTAATGAAAAACTGTTTTTT.

This clonotype has a count of ten or more. V and J are TRBV28 and TRBJ2-7; the match to TRBD1 covers 10 bases. Trimming at V came to 1 base and at J to 8 bases, leaving 17 bases not matched to a gene. In germline, CDR1 is MDHEN, CDR2 SYDVKM. The CDR3 loop spans 18 amino acids. CDR3 bases: TGTGCCAGCAGTTTATCATACCGGCCCACCGGGACAGGGGTGAAGCAGTACTTC. Its translation is CASSLSYRPTGTGVKQYF.

This clonotype occurred a few times. The J gene is TRBJ2-5, the V gene TRBV6-4; no definite D call. Germline V gene data show CDR1 as MRHNA and CDR2 as SNTAGT. CDR3 size: 13 residues. Trimming left V 6 bases short and J 2 bases short, with 10 bases between. Here the CDR3 reads CASRWRNQETQYF. The DNA for the CDR3 is TGTGCCAGCAGATGGCGGAATCAAGAGACCCAGTACTTC.

The sample holds many counts of this clonotype. This chain uses TRBV6-6 with TRBJ2-1; 10 positions agree with TRBD2. Trimming took 0 bases from V and 3 from J; bases not matched to a gene: 5. The V gene's germline CDR1 is MNHNY and CDR2 SVGAGI (reference sequence). CDR3 size: 17 residues. The CDR3: CASSYSPSGGIYNEQFF. CDR3 sequence (DNA): TGTGCCAGCAGTTACTCGCCTAGCGGGGGAATCTACAATGAGCAGTTCTTC.

This clonotype was counted at least ten times. This rearrangement joins TRBV6-5 to TRBJ1-2, with 7 positions matching TRBD1. V shed 5 bases, J shed 8 bases, and the junction held 8 bases outside the gene matches. Germline loops: CDR1 MNHEY, CDR2 SVGAGI. The CDR3 extends over 13 amino acids. CDR3: CASSIRGPAGYTF. DNA for the CDR3: TGTGCCAGCAGTATAAGGGGGCCGGCCGGCTACACCTTC.

The sample holds a few counts of this clonotype. J is TRBJ2-2 and V is TRBV7-8; TRBD2 aligns across 8 bases. The CDR3 covers 15 residues. V lost 5 bases to trimming and J lost 4 bases; unmatched junction nucleotides: 6. Germline V gene sequence: CDR1 SGHVS, CDR2 FQNEAQ. The CDR3 spells CASSITGGSTGELFF. CDR3 in DNA: TGTGCCAGCAGCATCACGGGGGGGAGCACCGGGGAGCTGTTTTTT.